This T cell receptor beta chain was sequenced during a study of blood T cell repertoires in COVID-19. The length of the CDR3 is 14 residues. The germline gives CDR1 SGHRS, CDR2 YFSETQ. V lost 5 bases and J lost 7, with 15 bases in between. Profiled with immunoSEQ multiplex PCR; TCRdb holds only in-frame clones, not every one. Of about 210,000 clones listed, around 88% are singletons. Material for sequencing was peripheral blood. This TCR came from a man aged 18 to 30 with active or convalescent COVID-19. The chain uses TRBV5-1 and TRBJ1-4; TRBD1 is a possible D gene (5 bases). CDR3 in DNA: TGCGCCAGCAGACCGTCGAACCAGGGTGAAAAACTGTTTTTT. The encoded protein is CASRPSNQGEKLFF.